This TCR beta chain was documented in a study of blood T cell repertoires in COVID-19. The CDR3 spans 15 residues. The assay was immunoSEQ multiplex PCR, and TCRdb's table has in-frame clones only and misses some. The top ten hold 0.85% to 1.3% of the sample, which has around 380,000 clones, roughly 77% seen once. This receptor was identified in a human donor with acute or convalescent COVID-19. The donor label of this sample is uncertain. This chain joins TRBV21-1 and TRBJ1-2. TRBV21-1 is labeled a pseudogene. Input material: peripheral blood. The CDR3 DNA is TGTGCCAGCAGGGACACCGAGGCGGGAAACTATGGCTACACCTTC. Amino acid sequence: CASRDTEAGNYGYTF.